This T cell receptor beta chain was recovered during a study of shared clonotypes between healthy human individuals. Study-wide points: Naive subsets generally had larger estimated richness than memory subsets.

Details on this clone: The antigen is unknown.

Each subset's genomic DNA was split evenly across several immunoSEQ plates. An approximately 180 ng quantity of DNA, 25,000 to 35,000 T cell genomes, went into the sorted-subset replicate PCRs. Per the authors' pipeline: Junction-only sequences without quality scores came from ImmunoSEQ, so filtering differed. The data were produced by immunoSEQ multiplex PCR, yet TCRdb's version contains in-frame clones alone and is incomplete. That table furnishes V, J and clone size, whereas the DNA furnished D and trimming. Here the sample spans around 700,000 clones, around three quarters being singletons. The CDR3 spans 15 residues. Germline CDR1 and CDR2: MGHDK and SYGVNS.

The receptor was isolated from a woman aged 25-40 years in good health. Sequencing input: memory CD4+ T cells sorted from blood. Subset denoted: CD45RA-negative fraction. The chain employs TRBV25-1 and TRBJ2-5, with 10 bases lining up with TRBD1. Matching the DNA end better, TRBJ2-7 makes the J call doubtful. Here the CDR3 DNA reads TGTGCCAGCAGTGCCGGGACAGGGGAGTCTTACGAGCAGTACTTC. Its translation is CASSAGTGESYEQYF.